This TCR beta chain was sequenced in a study of post-analysis software for immune sequencing data. Findings and limits, study-wide: Patients showed TRBV5-6, TRBV5-1 and TRBV20-1 among roughly five TRBV segments more frequent than in controls.

The germline V gene encodes CDR1 SGHDT and CDR2 YYEEEE. V lost 3 bases, J lost 7 bases, and 11 bases lay in between. The CDR3 is 14 residues long. Concerning this clonotype: What it recognizes is unknown.

Researchers reported that TCR beta cDNA libraries carried unique molecular identifiers. TCRdb itself ran the PCR reads through MiXCR, one entry per CDR3 protein. This repertoire shows 400,000 to 500,000 distinct CDR3 sequences, 35% to 45% found once; its top ten account for around 8%. Material for sequencing was blood. The origin of this receptor is a girl aged 2-10 years with multiple sclerosis. The rearrangement uses TRBV5-6 and TRBJ1-6; D is undetermined. The CDR3 DNA reads as TGTGCCAGCAGCTACCGGGTCATAAATTCACCCCTCCACTTT. Translated, it gives CASSYRVINSPLHF.